This T cell receptor (beta chain) was obtained from a study of cytomegalovirus exposure and HLA in healthy donors. About this clone: Its target is not known.

Sequencing used immunoSEQ multiplex PCR; TCRdb keeps in-frame clones, though not all of them. The sample yields over 45,000 clones, 85% to 95% seen once. General study points: One later analysis, an examination of the 120 validation repertoires, found that first-cohort TCR clusters tended to co-occur in them.

The receptor comes from a young woman in good health and CMV-seronegative. The sample was PBMCs.

Written as DNA, the CDR3 is TGTGCCAGCAGCTCAGGTGGCTATGGCTACACCTTC. This gives the protein CASSSGGYGYTF. The genes are TRBV9 and TRBJ1-2; D unclear. Germline V lookup: CDR1 SGDLS, CDR2 YYNGEE. This CDR3 region has 12 residues. V lost 4 bases and J 4 bases, leaving 8 bases between the germline ends.